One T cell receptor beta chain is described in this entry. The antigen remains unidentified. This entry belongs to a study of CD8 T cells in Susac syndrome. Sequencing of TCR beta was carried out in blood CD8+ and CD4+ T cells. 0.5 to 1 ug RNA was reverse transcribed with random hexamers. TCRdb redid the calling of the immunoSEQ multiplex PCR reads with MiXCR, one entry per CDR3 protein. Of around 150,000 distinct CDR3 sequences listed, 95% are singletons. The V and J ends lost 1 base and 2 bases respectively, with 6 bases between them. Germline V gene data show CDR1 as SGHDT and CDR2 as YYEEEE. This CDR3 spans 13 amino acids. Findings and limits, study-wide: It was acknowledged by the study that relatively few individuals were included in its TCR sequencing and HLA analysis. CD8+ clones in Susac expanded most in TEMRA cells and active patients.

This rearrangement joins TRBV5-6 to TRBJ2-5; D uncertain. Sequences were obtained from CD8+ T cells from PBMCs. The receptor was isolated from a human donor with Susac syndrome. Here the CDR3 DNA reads TGTGCCAGCAGCTTGAACCAGCAAGAGACCCAGTACTTC. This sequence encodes CASSLNQQETQYF. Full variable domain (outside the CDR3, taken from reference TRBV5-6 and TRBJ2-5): DAGVTQSPTHLIKTRGQQVTLRCSPKSGHDTVSWYQQALGQGPQFIFQYYEEEERQRGNFPDRFSGHQFPNYSSELNVNALLLGDSALYLCASSLNQQETQYFGPGTRLLVL.